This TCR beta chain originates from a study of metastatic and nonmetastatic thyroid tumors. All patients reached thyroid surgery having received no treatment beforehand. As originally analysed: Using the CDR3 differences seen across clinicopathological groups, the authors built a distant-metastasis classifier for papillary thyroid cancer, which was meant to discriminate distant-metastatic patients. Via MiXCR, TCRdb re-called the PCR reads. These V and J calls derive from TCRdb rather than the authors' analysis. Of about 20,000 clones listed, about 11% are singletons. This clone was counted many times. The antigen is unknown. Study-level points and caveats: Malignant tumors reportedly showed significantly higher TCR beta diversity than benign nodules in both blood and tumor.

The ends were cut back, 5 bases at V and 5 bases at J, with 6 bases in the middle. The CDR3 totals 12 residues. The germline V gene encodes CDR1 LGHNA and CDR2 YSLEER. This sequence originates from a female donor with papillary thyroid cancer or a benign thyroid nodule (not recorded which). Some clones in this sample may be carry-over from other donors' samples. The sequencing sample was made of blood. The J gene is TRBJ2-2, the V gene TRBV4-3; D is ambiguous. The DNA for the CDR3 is TGCGCCAGCAGCTCTTATACCGGGGAGCTGTTTTTT. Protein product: CASSSYTGELFF.